Below, 4 T cell receptor beta chains from the same sample are listed, as sequenced in a study of blood T cells in healthy people across ages. Then a second PCR, running roughly 7 to 11 cycles, was carried out with a sample-barcoded 5' primer and a J-beta primer mix. TCRdb called the 5' RACE reads again in MiXCR, with one record for every CDR3 protein. The table lists 550,000 to 650,000 distinct CDR3 sequences, 25% to 35% of them singletons. A further study also used this sample, focusing on T cells of mothers and their children.

Sequencing input: blood. These receptors were obtained from a boy aged 2 to 10 in good health.

The chain carries TRBV12-5 and TRBJ2-1; D might be TRBD2 (5 bases). The CDR3 loop spans 16 amino acids. Germline V lookup: CDR1 LGHNT, CDR2 FRNRAP. The V and J ends lost 6 bases and 4 bases respectively, with 19 bases between them. The CDR3 loop reads CASGPGGQSIYNEQFF. For the CDR3, the DNA is TGTGCTAGTGGCCCCGGAGGCCAATCCATTTACAATGAGCAGTTCTTC.

The V gene is TRBV7-7, the J gene TRBJ2-7; TRBD2 matches at 8 bases. The end of the DNA fits TRBJ2-1 better, so the J call may be wrong. The CDR3 is 14 amino acids. CDR1 and CDR2 from the germline V gene are SSHAT and FNYEAQ (reference sequence). The chain's CDR3 is CASSRGTRSNEQFF. CDR3 bases: TGTGCCAGCAGCCGAGGGACTAGGAGCAATGAGCAGTTCTTC.

The chain is built from TRBV20-1 and TRBJ2-5, with TRBD2 matching over 15 bases. The junction had 4 bases not matched to a gene; V was cut back by 5 bases and J by 3 bases. The CDR3 contains 15 residues. CDR1 and CDR2 from the germline V gene are DFQATT and SNEGSKA (reference sequence). The CDR3 DNA reads TGCAGTGCTGGGACTAGCGGGGGGACCAAAGAGACCCAGTACTTC. Its protein is CSAGTSGGTKETQYF.

This clonotype has more than one count but fewer than ten. This chain uses TRBV12-3 or TRBV12-4 with TRBJ2-3, with a possible D match to TRBD2 (6 bases). The CDR3 runs to 12 residues. Between the trimmed V and J ends, which lost 1 base and 14 bases, there was a span of 13 bases. CDR3 loop: CASSLGGTRLYF. As DNA, the CDR3 is TGTGCCAGCAGTTTAGGAGGGACTCGTCTGTATTTT.